This is a list of T cell receptor beta chains from one sample in a study of T cells after yellow fever vaccination. MiXCR was run by TCRdb on the 5' RACE reads, yielding one entry per CDR3 protein. The sample has roughly 520,000 distinct CDR3 sequences, about a fifth seen once. Sequenced material: PBMCs, taken about 21 days after the first yellow fever vaccination. These TCRs come from a man between 18 and 29 years old who received the YFV17D yellow fever vaccine. CDR3s include the opening cysteine and the closing phenylalanine or tryptophan. A D gene is named only where the DNA matches it firmly. Rows give clone size only sometimes, using once, few, many, or a class for an expanded clone.

CDR3 length	clone size	V gene	J gene	D gene	CDR3 protein	CDR3 DNA
16	few	TRBV6-1	TRBJ2-3	TRBD2	CASSEWASGSTDTQYF	TGTGCCAGCAGTGAATGGGCTAGCGGGAGCACAGATACGCAGTATTTT
15	.	TRBV3-1	TRBJ2-7	.	CASSPGLADFYEQYF	TGTGCCAGCAGCCCAGGACTTGCGGATTTCTACGAGCAGTACTTC
11	.	TRBV5-6	TRBJ1-1	.	CASSNGTEAFF	TGTGCCAGCAGCAATGGCACTGAAGCTTTCTTT
17	few	TRBV18	TRBJ2-1	.	CASSPLILKSSYNEQFF	TGTGCCAGCTCACCACTGATATTAAAGAGCTCCTACAATGAGCAGTTCTTC
14	few	TRBV4-2	TRBJ2-1	TRBD1	CASSHRRDRVEQFF	TGTGCCAGCAGCCATCGCCGGGACAGGGTCGAGCAGTTCTTC
14	few	TRBV10-3	TRBJ1-4	.	CAISEGGDNEKLFF	TGTGCCATCAGTGAAGGGGGTGATAACGAAAAACTGTTTTTT
14	.	TRBV12-3/TRBV12-4	TRBJ1-1	TRBD1	CASSFGTAAAEAFF	TGTGCCAGCAGTTTTGGGACAGCCGCTGCTGAAGCTTTCTTT
14	.	TRBV7-9	TRBJ2-5	.	CASSLVQGIETQYF	TGTGCCAGCAGCTTAGTACAGGGTATCGAGACCCAGTACTTC
14	.	TRBV19	TRBJ1-1	.	CASSFRGTNTEAFF	TGTGCCAGTAGTTTCCGAGGGACGAACACTGAAGCTTTCTTT
12	.	TRBV19	TRBJ2-2	.	CASSPPTGELLF	TGTGCCAGTAGTCCTCCGACCGGGGAGCTGCTTTTT